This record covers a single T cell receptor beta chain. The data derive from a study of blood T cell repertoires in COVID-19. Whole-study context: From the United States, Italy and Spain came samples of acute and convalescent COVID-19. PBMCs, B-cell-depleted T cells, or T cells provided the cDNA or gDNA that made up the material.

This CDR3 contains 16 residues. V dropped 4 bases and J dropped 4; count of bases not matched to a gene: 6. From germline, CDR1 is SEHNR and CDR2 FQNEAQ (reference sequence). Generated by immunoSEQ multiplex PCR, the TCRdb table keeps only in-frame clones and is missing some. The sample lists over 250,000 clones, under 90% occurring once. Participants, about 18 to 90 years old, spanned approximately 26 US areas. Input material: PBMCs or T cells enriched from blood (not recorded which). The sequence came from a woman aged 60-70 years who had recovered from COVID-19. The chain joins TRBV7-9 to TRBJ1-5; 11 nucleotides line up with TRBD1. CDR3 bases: TGTGCCAGCAGCTCTCGGACAGGGGGCGTAAATCAGCCCCAGCATTTT. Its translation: CASSSRTGGVNQPQHF.